One sample yielded the 12 T cell receptor beta chains listed below, sequenced in a study of blood T cells in healthy people across ages (dated by TCRdb to about 2015). Libraries were built with 5' RACE. Sequencer: Illumina HiSeq 2500. A second PCR of about 6 to 11 cycles was run with a J-beta primer mix and a sample-barcoded 5' primer. TCRdb reanalyzed the raw reads on its own, using fastp at Q25 for trimming and MiXCR for clone calling, and kept in-frame beta chains. Rows merge per CDR3 protein into single entries with the most common DNA and genes. The sample table contains hundreds of thousands of distinct CDR3 sequences; only one count was recorded for around 31% of them. Of the sample, about 15% is held by the ten largest clones. Material: blood. These TCRs come from a woman over 75 in good health.

Notes on this clonotype: One base away lies a much larger clone, so this may be a sequencing read error. V usage is TRBV5-5 and J usage is TRBJ1-1; the D is unclear. The CDR3 covers 15 residues. The V gene lost 2 bases and the J gene lost 4 bases, with 15 bases spanning the gap. CDR1 and CDR2 from the germline V gene are SGHKS and YYEKEE (reference sequence). Written as DNA, the CDR3 is TGTGCCAGCAGCTTCCAGCGGCAGGCCAGCACTGAAGCTTTCTTT. Residues: CASSFQRQASTEAFF.

Details on this clonotype: A much larger clonotype is one base distant, so this may be a read error. This rearrangement joins TRBV29-1 to TRBJ1-2; the match to TRBD1 covers 7 bases. CDR1 is SQVTM, CDR2 ANQGSEA, per germline. The CDR3 length is 17 residues. The V and J ends lost 6 bases and 11 bases, in that order; junction bases with no gene match: 27. The DNA of the CDR3 is TGCAGCGTAGTTAGTATAGGGGGCGTCGATACTAACGAACGGTACACCTTC. It specifies CSVVSIGGVDTNERYTF.

V gene TRBV5-6 combines with J gene TRBJ2-5; 7 nucleotides agree with TRBD2. The germline CDR1 and CDR2 sequences are SGHDT and YYEEEE. Unmatched junction bases numbered 4, after V lost 1 base and J lost 4 bases. CDR3 length: 14 residues. As DNA, the CDR3 is TGTGCCAGCAGCTTGTCGGGAGGTATAGAGACCCAGTACTTC. This sequence encodes CASSLSGGIETQYF.

This clonotype was seen many times. This chain joins TRBV6-4 and TRBJ2-1, with D perhaps matching TRBD1 or TRBD2 (5 bases each). Germline V gene data show CDR1 as MRHNA and CDR2 as SNTAGT. Trimming removed 6 bases at V and 7 bases at J, with 13 bases between. This CDR3 region has 13 residues. The CDR3 is CASSRDPGNEQFF. CDR3 nucleotide sequence: TGTGCCAGCAGCCGGGACCCGGGGAATGAGCAGTTCTTC.

This clonotype has more than one count but fewer than ten. A read error is possible here, since a much larger clone lies one base away. The V and J genes are TRBV5-1 and TRBJ2-5; 10 bases align to TRBD2. Germline loops: CDR1 SGHRS, CDR2 YFSETQ. V gave up 7 bases and J gave up 11 bases; unmatched junction bases: 14. The CDR3 is made up of 14 amino acids. As DNA, the CDR3 is TGCGCCAGCGCCGGGGCTAGCGGGGGCTCTGAGCAGTACTTC. This encodes CASAGASGGSEQYF.

The chain employs TRBV5-1 and TRBJ2-7; D is tentatively TRBD1 or TRBD2 (5 bases each). Trimming cost V 2 bases and J 5 bases, with 14 bases left between them. The CDR3 runs to 14 residues. Per germline, CDR1 SGHRS and CDR2 YFSETQ. The CDR3 loop reads CASSFRDGSDEQYF. DNA of the CDR3: TGCGCCAGCAGCTTCCGGGACGGGTCCGACGAGCAGTACTTC.

The V call is TRBV7-3, the J call TRBJ2-1; tentative D call: TRBD1 (5 bases). Germline V gives CDR1 SGHTA, CDR2 FQGTGA. V gave up 8 bases and J gave up 7 bases, with 15 bases separating them. The CDR3 spans 13 residues. The CDR3, as DNA: TGTGCCAGCGGCTCGGTGGCAGGGAATGAGCAGTTCTTC. Its translation is CASGSVAGNEQFF.

This clonotype occurred a few times. A much larger clone lies one base from this, so it may be a read error. The chain combines TRBV6-6 with TRBJ2-7; D tentatively reads TRBD1 or TRBD2 (5 bases each). V gave up 4 bases and J gave up 7 bases, with 14 bases separating them. Germline-derived CDR1 and CDR2 are MNHNY and SVGAGI (reference sequence). The CDR3 runs 13 residues. The CDR3 here is CASSLRVGDEQYF. In DNA form, the CDR3 reads TGTGCCAGCAGTTTGAGAGTGGGGGATGAGCAGTACTTC.

This clonotype was recorded many times. The chain combines TRBV29-1 with TRBJ2-7; D ambiguous. V was clipped by 4 bases and J by 0 bases, with 10 bases between them. This CDR3 has 13 residues. In germline, CDR1 is SQVTM, CDR2 ANQGSEA. DNA of the CDR3: TGCAGCGTTGGTAAAACTACCTCCTACGAGCAGTACTTC. This sequence encodes CSVGKTTSYEQYF.

On this clonotype: A much bigger clone sits one base away, suggesting this may be a read error. The chain recombines TRBV18 with TRBJ2-7; D perhaps matches TRBD2 (6 bases). This CDR3 has 13 amino acids. Germline lookup yields CDR1 KGHSH and CDR2 LQKENI. Trimming removed 6 bases from V and 9 bases from J, with 18 bases in between. Here the CDR3 reads CASSPTRDSGQYF. DNA for the CDR3: TGTGCCAGCTCTCCTACAAGGGACTCAGGGCAGTACTTC.

To note about this clonotype: Since a much larger clone is just one base distant, this may be a read error. The CDR3 nucleotides read TGTGCCAGCAGCTTAGATAGTGGAGCGGGTCCCTACGAGCAGTACTTC. It specifies CASSLDSGAGPYEQYF. The chain recombines TRBV11-2 with TRBJ2-5; tentative D call: TRBD2 (6 bases). The DNA matches TRBJ2-7 better at its end, which makes the J call doubtful. The CDR3 consists of 16 residues. The germline V gene encodes CDR1 SGHAT and CDR2 FQNNGV.

The chain recombines TRBV21-1 with TRBJ1-1; TRBD1 is taken as the D call from the table, unchecked against the DNA. TRBV21-1 corresponds to a pseudogene. The CDR3 runs 15 residues. CDR3 protein: CASSARQGWYTEAFF. The CDR3 DNA is TGTGCCAGCAGCGCACGACAGGGGTGGTACACTGAAGCTTTCTTT.